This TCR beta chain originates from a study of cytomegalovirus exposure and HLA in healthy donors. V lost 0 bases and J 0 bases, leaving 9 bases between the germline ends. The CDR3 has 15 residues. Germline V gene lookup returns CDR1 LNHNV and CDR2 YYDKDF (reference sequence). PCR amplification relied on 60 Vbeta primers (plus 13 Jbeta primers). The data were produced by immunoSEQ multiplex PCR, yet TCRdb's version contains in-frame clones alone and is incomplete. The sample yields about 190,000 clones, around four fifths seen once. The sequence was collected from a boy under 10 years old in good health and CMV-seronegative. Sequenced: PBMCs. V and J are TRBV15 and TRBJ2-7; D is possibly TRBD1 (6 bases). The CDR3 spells CATSRDRTASYEQYF. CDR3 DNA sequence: TGTGCCACCAGCAGAGACCGGACAGCCTCCTACGAGCAGTACTTC.